This T cell receptor (beta chain) derives from a study of early stage breast cancer tumors. Overall study results and limits: Tumors had approximately 2.7-fold higher T cell density than normal breast. Enriched TCRB sequences shared across patients were mostly commonly generated sequences.

Blood replicates held 0.5 ug DNA, tumor or normal breast around 1.5 ug, two each. This table comes from immunoSEQ multiplex PCR, and its TCRdb copy is limited to in-frame clones, with some not included. This sample has about 36,000 clones; less than 80% occur once, and the top ten carry 6.5% to 8%. This CDR3 region has 16 residues. V was cut by 4 bases and J by 5 bases, with 16 bases left in between. Germline CDR1 and CDR2: SGHRS and YFSETQ. To note about this clone: The antigen remains undetermined.

This TCR came from a person aged 60 to 70 with breast cancer. The gene calls are TRBV5-1 and TRBJ1-6; D may be TRBD1 (5 bases). Sequenced: blood. The CDR3 reads CASSGAGPENNSPLHF. The CDR3 bases are TGCGCCAGCAGCGGGGCAGGGCCTGAAAATAATTCACCCCTCCACTTT.